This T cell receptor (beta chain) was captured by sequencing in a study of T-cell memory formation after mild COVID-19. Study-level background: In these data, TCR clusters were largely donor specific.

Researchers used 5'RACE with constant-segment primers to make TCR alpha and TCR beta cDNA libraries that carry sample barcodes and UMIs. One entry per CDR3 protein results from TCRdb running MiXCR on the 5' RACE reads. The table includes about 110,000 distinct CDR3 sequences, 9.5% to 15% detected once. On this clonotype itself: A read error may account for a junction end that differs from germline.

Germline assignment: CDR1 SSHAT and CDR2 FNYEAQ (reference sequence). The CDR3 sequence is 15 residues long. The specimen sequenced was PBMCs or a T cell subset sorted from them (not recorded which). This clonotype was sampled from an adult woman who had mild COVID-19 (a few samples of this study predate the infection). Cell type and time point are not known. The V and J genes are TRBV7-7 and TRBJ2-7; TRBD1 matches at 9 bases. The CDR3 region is CASSLGQGPRYEQYF. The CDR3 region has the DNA TGTGCTAGCAGCTTAGGACAGGGGCCACGCTACGAGCAGTACTTC.